These T cell receptor beta chains were read from a single sample in a study of Ad26.COV2.S vaccination and SARS-CoV-2 variants. Produced via immunoSEQ multiplex PCR; TCRdb's table is partial and in-frame only. This sample has around 450,000 clones, with over 75% found just once. Specimen: peripheral blood, collected in a trial of Ad26.COV2.S vaccine versus placebo. The origin of the receptors is a person aged 18-65 years who received the Ad26.COV2.S COVID-19 vaccine or a placebo. Both conserved end residues are part of each CDR3. The D gene is left open where the match is weak. The size field is filled for only some rows; it gives once, few, many or a size class.

V gene: TRBV30; J gene: TRBJ1-2; clone size: NA; D gene: TRBD1; CDR3 protein: CAWSLQGDLYAF; CDR3 DNA: TGTGCCTGGAGTCTGCAGGGGGACCTTTACGCCTTC
V gene: TRBV7-2; J gene: TRBJ2-1; clone size: NA; D gene: NA; CDR3 protein: CASSTRGTPGNNEQFF; CDR3 DNA: TGTGCCAGCAGCACCCGAGGGACCCCTGGCAACAATGAGCAGTTCTTC
V gene: TRBV19; J gene: TRBJ2-7; clone size: NA; D gene: TRBD1; CDR3 protein: CASRGTVFEQYF; CDR3 DNA: TGTGCCAGTAGGGGGACAGTTTTCGAGCAGTACTTC
V gene: TRBV6-5; J gene: TRBJ2-5; clone size: once; D gene: TRBD1; CDR3 protein: CASSYSGTGRETQYF; CDR3 DNA: TGTGCCAGCAGTTACTCGGGGACAGGGAGGGAGACCCAGTACTTC
V gene: TRBV6-6; J gene: TRBJ2-7; clone size: NA; D gene: NA; CDR3 protein: CASSLRDHYEQYF; CDR3 DNA: TGTGCCAGCAGTCTCCGGGACCACTACGAGCAGTACTTC
V gene: TRBV10-3; J gene: TRBJ2-5; clone size: NA; D gene: NA; CDR3 protein: CAIRTGHLGDQYF; CDR3 DNA: TGTGCCATCAGGACGGGACACTTGGGGGACCAGTACTTC
V gene: TRBV18; J gene: TRBJ2-1; clone size: NA; D gene: NA; CDR3 protein: CASSPSGESSYNEQFF; CDR3 DNA: TGTGCCAGCTCACCATCCGGGGAAAGCTCCTACAATGAGCAGTTCTTC
V gene: TRBV7-2; J gene: TRBJ1-5; clone size: NA; D gene: NA; CDR3 protein: CASSLVSLVVQPQHF; CDR3 DNA: TGTGCCAGCAGCTTAGTTTCCTTAGTAGTACAGCCCCAGCATTTT
V gene: TRBV18; J gene: TRBJ2-6; clone size: NA; D gene: NA; CDR3 protein: CASSPTANSGANVLTF; CDR3 DNA: TGTGCCAGCTCACCAACAGCAAACTCTGGGGCCAACGTCCTGACTTTC
V gene: TRBV5-5; J gene: TRBJ1-4; clone size: NA; D gene: NA; CDR3 protein: CASSPSPGRRNEKLFF; CDR3 DNA: TGTGCCAGCAGCCCCTCGCCGGGACGGAGGAATGAAAAACTGTTTTTT
V gene: TRBV23-1; J gene: TRBJ2-3; clone size: NA; D gene: NA; CDR3 protein: CASSQSLVRTQDTQYF; CDR3 DNA: TGCGCCAGCAGTCAATCGCTAGTTAGGACACAAGATACGCAGTATTTT
V gene: TRBV3-1/TRBV3-2; J gene: TRBJ1-6; clone size: NA; D gene: TRBD1; CDR3 protein: CASRDQPGQDNSPLHF; CDR3 DNA: TGTGCCAGCAGAGACCAACCGGGACAGGACAATTCACCCCTCCACTTT
V gene: TRBV3-1/TRBV3-2; J gene: TRBJ2-7; clone size: NA; D gene: TRBD1; CDR3 protein: CASSADREAYEQYF; CDR3 DNA: TGTGCCAGCAGCGCGGACAGGGAGGCATACGAGCAGTACTTC
V gene: TRBV4-1; J gene: TRBJ2-1; clone size: NA; D gene: NA; CDR3 protein: CASSQEQKGGEFF; CDR3 DNA: TGCGCCAGCAGCCAAGAACAAAAAGGGGGGGAGTTCTTC
V gene: TRBV28; J gene: TRBJ2-6; clone size: once; D gene: TRBD1; CDR3 protein: CASSLFQGAGGANVLTF; CDR3 DNA: TGTGCCAGCAGTTTATTCCAGGGGGCTGGTGGGGCCAACGTCCTGACTTTC
V gene: TRBV7-2; J gene: TRBJ2-7; clone size: NA; D gene: NA; CDR3 protein: CASSRPGFEHEQYF; CDR3 DNA: TGTGCCAGCAGCCGCCCGGGGTTTGAACACGAGCAGTACTTC
V gene: TRBV28; J gene: TRBJ2-1; clone size: NA; D gene: NA; CDR3 protein: CASTLPLGGGADNEQFF; CDR3 DNA: TGTGCCAGCACCCTCCCACTCGGAGGGGGCGCGGACAATGAGCAGTTCTTC
V gene: TRBV4-3; J gene: TRBJ2-1; clone size: NA; D gene: NA; CDR3 protein: CASSRTIRGSSYNEQFF; CDR3 DNA: TGCGCCAGCAGCCGTACAATTCGGGGGAGCTCCTACAATGAGCAGTTCTTC
V gene: TRBV27; J gene: TRBJ1-4; clone size: once; D gene: NA; CDR3 protein: CASSSQEQGSEKLFF; CDR3 DNA: TGTGCCAGCAGTTCGCAGGAACAGGGCAGTGAAAAACTGTTTTTT
V gene: TRBV9; J gene: TRBJ2-6; clone size: once; D gene: NA; CDR3 protein: CASRGRAGANVLTF; CDR3 DNA: TGTGCCAGCAGGGGCCGGGCAGGGGCCAACGTCCTGACTTTC
V gene: TRBV5-4; J gene: TRBJ2-5; clone size: NA; D gene: NA; CDR3 protein: CASSWAPNQETQYF; CDR3 DNA: TGTGCCAGCAGCTGGGCCCCCAATCAAGAGACCCAGTACTTC
V gene: TRBV2; J gene: TRBJ2-1; clone size: NA; D gene: TRBD1; CDR3 protein: CASSRDSNNEQFF; CDR3 DNA: TGTGCCAGCAGTAGGGACAGCAACAATGAGCAGTTCTTC
V gene: TRBV7-2; J gene: TRBJ1-6; clone size: few; D gene: NA; CDR3 protein: CASSLGWESPLHF; CDR3 DNA: TGTGCCAGCAGCTTAGGGTGGGAGTCACCCCTCCACTTT
V gene: TRBV4-1; J gene: TRBJ1-1; clone size: NA; D gene: NA; CDR3 protein: CASSQPLGGAREAFF; CDR3 DNA: TGCGCCAGCAGCCAACCATTAGGCGGGGCCCGTGAAGCTTTCTTT
V gene: TRBV7-2; J gene: TRBJ2-7; clone size: NA; D gene: TRBD1; CDR3 protein: CASSTSQGASYEQYF; CDR3 DNA: TGTGCCAGCAGCACTTCCCAGGGGGCATCCTACGAGCAGTACTTC
V gene: TRBV10-3; J gene: TRBJ2-7; clone size: NA; D gene: TRBD1; CDR3 protein: CAISGRDRGYEQYF; CDR3 DNA: TGTGCCATCAGTGGCCGGGACAGGGGCTACGAGCAGTACTTC
V gene: TRBV4-3; J gene: TRBJ1-2; clone size: NA; D gene: NA; CDR3 protein: CASSQDLQFYGYTF; CDR3 DNA: TGCGCCAGCAGCCAAGATTTGCAGTTCTATGGCTACACCTTC
V gene: TRBV2; J gene: TRBJ2-7; clone size: NA; D gene: TRBD1; CDR3 protein: CASDGVSGTGTEQYF; CDR3 DNA: TGTGCCAGCGATGGGGTCTCTGGGACAGGGACTGAGCAGTACTTC
V gene: TRBV4-3; J gene: TRBJ1-2; clone size: NA; D gene: TRBD1; CDR3 protein: CASSPRQGANGYTF; CDR3 DNA: TGCGCCAGCAGCCCTAGACAGGGGGCAAATGGCTACACCTTC
V gene: TRBV7-2; J gene: TRBJ2-5; clone size: NA; D gene: TRBD2; CDR3 protein: CASSLVGGAETQYF; CDR3 DNA: TGTGCCAGCAGCCTCGTCGGGGGGGCGGAGACCCAGTACTTC